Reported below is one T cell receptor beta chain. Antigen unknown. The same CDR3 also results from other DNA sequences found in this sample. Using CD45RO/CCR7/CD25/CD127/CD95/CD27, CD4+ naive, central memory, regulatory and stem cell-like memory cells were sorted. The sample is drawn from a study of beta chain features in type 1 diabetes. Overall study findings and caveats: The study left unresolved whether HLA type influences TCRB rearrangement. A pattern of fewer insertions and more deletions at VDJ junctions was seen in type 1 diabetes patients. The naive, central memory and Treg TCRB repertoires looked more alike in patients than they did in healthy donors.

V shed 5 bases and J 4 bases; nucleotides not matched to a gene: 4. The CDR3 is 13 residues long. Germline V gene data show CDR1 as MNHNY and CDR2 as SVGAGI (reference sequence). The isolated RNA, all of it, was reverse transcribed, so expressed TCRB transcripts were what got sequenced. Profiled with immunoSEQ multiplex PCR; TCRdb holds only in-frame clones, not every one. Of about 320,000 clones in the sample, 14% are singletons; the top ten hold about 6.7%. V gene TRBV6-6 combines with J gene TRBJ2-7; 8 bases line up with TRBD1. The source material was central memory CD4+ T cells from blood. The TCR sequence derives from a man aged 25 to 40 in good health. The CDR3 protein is CASSDRGRYEQYF. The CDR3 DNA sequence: TGTGCCAGCAGTGACAGGGGAAGGTACGAGCAGTACTTC.